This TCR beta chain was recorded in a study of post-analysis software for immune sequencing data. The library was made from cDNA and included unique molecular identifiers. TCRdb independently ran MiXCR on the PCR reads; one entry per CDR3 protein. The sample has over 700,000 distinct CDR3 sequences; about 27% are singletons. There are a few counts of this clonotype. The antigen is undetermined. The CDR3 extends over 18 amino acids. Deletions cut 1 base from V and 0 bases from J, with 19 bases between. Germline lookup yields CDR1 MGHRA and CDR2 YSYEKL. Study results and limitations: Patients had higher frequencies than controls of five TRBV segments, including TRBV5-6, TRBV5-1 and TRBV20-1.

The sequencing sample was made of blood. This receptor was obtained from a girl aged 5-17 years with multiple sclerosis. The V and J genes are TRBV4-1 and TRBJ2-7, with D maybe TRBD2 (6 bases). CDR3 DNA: TGCGCCAGCAGCCAAGCGCTGGGAGGCTCCGCCGGCTCCTACGAGCAGTACTTC. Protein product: CASSQALGGSAGSYEQYF.